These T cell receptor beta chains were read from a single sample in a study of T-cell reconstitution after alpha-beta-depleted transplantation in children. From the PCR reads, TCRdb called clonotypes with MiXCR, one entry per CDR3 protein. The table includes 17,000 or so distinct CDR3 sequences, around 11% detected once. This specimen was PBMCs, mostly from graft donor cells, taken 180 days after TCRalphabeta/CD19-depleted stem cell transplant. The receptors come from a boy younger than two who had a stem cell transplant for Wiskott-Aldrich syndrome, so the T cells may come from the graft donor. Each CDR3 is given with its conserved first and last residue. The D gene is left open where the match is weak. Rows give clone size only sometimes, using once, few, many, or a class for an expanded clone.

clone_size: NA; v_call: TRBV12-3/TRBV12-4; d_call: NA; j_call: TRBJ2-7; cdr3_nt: TGTGCCAGCAGCCCGGCTCCTCTCTCCTACGAGCAGTACTTC; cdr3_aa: CASSPAPLSYEQYF
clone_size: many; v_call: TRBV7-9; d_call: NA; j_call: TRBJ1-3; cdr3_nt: TGTGCCAGCAGATTTACAGGGACTGGAAACACCATATATTTT; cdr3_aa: CASRFTGTGNTIYF
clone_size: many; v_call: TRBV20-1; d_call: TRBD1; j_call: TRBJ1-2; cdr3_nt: TGCAGTGCTGGATCCTACAGGGGGCGGGAAAGCGGCTACACCTTC; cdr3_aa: CSAGSYRGRESGYTF
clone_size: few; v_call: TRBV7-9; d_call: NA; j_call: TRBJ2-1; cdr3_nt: TGTGCCAGCAGCTTAGATCTAGTGATCAATGAGCAGTTCTTC; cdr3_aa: CASSLDLVINEQFF
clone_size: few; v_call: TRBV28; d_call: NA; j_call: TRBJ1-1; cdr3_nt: TGTGCCAGCAGTTTCCTAGACAGGAACACTGAAGCTTTCTTT; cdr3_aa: CASSFLDRNTEAFF
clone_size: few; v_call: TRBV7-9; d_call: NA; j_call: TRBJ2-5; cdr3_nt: TGTGCCAGCAGCTTTTCCGAGACCCAGTACTTC; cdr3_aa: CASSFSETQYF
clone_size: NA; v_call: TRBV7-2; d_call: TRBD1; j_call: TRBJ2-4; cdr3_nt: TGTGCCAGCAGCCAAAATGGACAGGGGGTGAACATTCAGTACTTC; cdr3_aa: CASSQNGQGVNIQYF
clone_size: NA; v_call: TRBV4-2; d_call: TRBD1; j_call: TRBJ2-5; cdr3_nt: TGTGCCAGCAGCCAAGCAGACAGGGGGGAGACCCAGTACTTC; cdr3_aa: CASSQADRGETQYF
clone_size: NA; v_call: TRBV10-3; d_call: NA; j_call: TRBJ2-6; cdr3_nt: TGTGCCACACACAAGGAAACCGTCTACTCTGGGGCCAACGTCCTGACTTTC; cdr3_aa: CATHKETVYSGANVLTF
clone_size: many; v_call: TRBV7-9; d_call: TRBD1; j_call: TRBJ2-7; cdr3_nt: TGTGCCAGCAGCATTCCGGGACAGGCAACCGAGCAGTACTTC; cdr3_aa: CASSIPGQATEQYF
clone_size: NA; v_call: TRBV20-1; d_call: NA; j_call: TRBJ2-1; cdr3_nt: TGCAGTGGCTTGTTCGTGGGGTCCTACAATGAGCAGTTCTTC; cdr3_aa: CSGLFVGSYNEQFF
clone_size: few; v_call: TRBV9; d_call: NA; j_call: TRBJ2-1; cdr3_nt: TGTGCCAGCAGCGTGGTCTACAATGAGCAGTTCTTC; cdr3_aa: CASSVVYNEQFF
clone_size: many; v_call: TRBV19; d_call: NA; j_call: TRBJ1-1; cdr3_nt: TGTGCCAGTAGTACGGTTCAGGGAACTGAAGCTTTCTTT; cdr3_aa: CASSTVQGTEAFF
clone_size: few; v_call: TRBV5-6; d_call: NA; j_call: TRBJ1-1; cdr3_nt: TGTGCCAGCAGCTTAAGGGTAAACACTGAAGCTTTCTTT; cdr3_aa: CASSLRVNTEAFF
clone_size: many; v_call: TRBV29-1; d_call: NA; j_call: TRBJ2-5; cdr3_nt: TGCAGCGTGGCGATGGAGACCCAGTACTTC; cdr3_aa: CSVAMETQYF
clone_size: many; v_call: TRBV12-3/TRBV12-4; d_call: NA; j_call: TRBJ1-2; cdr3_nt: TGTGCCAGCAGTACCTCCGGGACGGTCTATGGCTACACCTTC; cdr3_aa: CASSTSGTVYGYTF
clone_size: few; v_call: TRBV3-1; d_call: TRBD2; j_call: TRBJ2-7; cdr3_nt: TGTGCCAGCAGCCACGATCCGGGACTAGCGCGCGAGCAGTACTTC; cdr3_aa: CASSHDPGLAREQYF
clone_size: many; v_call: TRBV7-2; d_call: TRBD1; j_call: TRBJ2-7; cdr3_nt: TGTGCCAGCAGCTTAGCTGGGACAGGGGACCACGAGCAGTACTTC; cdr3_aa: CASSLAGTGDHEQYF
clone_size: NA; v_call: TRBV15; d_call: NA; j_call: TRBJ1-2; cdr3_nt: TGTGCCACCAGCAGCCTATCTTGGGCGTATGGCTACACCTTC; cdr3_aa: CATSSLSWAYGYTF
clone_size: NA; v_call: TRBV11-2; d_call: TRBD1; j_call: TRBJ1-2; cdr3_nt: TGTGCCAGCAGCCCCGGGACAGGAGTGAACTATGGCTACACCTTC; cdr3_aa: CASSPGTGVNYGYTF
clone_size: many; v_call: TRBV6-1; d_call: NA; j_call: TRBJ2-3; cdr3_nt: TGTGCCAGCAGGGAGGAGGGCACAGATACGCAGTATTTT; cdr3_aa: CASREEGTDTQYF
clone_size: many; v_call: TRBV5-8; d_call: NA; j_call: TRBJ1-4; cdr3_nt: TGTGCCAGCAGCAATAGGGGGGGATACGAAAAACTGTTTTTT; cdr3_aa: CASSNRGGYEKLFF
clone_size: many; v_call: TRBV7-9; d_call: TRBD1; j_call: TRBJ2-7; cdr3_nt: TGTGCCAGCAGCTCCGGGACAGGGGTTGCGTACGAGCAGTACTTC; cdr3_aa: CASSSGTGVAYEQYF
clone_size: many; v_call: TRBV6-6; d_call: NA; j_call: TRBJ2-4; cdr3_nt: TGTGCCAGCAACCGCCCGGGGCCGGGCATTCAGTACTTC; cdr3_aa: CASNRPGPGIQYF
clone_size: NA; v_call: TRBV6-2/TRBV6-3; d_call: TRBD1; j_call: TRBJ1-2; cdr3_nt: TGTGCCAGCAGTAGAACAGGGGATGGCTACACCTTC; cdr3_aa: CASSRTGDGYTF
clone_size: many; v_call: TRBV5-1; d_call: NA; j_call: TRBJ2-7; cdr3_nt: TGCGCCAGCAGCTTCTCCCCCCTAGAAAGCGGGCCACGCTACGAGCAGTACTTC; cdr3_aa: CASSFSPLESGPRYEQYF
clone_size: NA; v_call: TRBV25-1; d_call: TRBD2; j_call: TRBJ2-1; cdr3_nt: TGTGCCAGCAGTGTCCTGCCGCTAGCGGGAAGATACAATGAGCAGTTCTTC; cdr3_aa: CASSVLPLAGRYNEQFF
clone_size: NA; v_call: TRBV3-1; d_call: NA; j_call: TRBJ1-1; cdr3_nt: TGTGCCAGCAGCCAAGGGGTAGGGGGGAGGGCTTTCTTT; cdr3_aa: CASSQGVGGRAFF
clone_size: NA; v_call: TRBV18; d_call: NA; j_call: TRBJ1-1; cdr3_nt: TGTGCCAGCTCACCTCAGGGTTTCGATGAAGCTTTCTTT; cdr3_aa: CASSPQGFDEAFF
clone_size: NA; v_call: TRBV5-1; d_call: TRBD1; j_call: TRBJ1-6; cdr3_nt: TGCGCCAGCAGCTTCAAGGGACAGCCCGATAATTCACCCCTCCACTTT; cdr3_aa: CASSFKGQPDNSPLHF
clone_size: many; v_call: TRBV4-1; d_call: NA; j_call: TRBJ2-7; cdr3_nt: TGCGCCAGCAGCCAAGATGAACTCCTCTACGAGCAGTACTTC; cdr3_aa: CASSQDELLYEQYF
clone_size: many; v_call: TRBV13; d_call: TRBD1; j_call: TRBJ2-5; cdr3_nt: TGTGCCAGCAGCCCAAGGACAGGACAGGACTTCCAAGAGACCCAGTACTTC; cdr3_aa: CASSPRTGQDFQETQYF
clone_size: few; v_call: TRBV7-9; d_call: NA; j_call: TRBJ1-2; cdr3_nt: TGTGCCAGCAGGGATAATTCCAGGGTCGGGAAAGATGGCTACACCTTC; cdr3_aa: CASRDNSRVGKDGYTF
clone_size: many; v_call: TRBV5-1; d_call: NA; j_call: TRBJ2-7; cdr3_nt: TGCGCCAGCAGCTTAGTGGGGCTTACCTACGAGCAGTACTTC; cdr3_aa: CASSLVGLTYEQYF
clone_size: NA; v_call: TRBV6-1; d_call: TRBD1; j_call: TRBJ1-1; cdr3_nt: TGTGCCAGCGGAAGACAGGGAGGATGGAACACTGAAGCTTTCTTT; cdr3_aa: CASGRQGGWNTEAFF
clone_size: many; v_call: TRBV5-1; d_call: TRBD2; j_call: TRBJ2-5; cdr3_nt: TGCGCCAGCAGCATACCATTAGCGGGAGTGAACCAAGAGACCCAGTACTTC; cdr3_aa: CASSIPLAGVNQETQYF
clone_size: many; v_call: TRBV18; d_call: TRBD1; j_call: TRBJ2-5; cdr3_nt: TGTGCCAGCTCACGACAGGACAGGGGGCGAGGAGAGACCCAGTACTTC; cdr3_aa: CASSRQDRGRGETQYF
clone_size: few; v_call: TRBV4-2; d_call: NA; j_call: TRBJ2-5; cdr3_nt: TGTGCCAGCAGCCAAGATTTTAGGAGGGGAGAAGAGACCCAGTACTTC; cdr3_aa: CASSQDFRRGEETQYF
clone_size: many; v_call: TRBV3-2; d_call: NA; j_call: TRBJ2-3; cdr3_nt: TGTGCCAGCAGCCAAGAACTAGTAATCTCGGGCACAGATACGCAGTATTTT; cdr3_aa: CASSQELVISGTDTQYF
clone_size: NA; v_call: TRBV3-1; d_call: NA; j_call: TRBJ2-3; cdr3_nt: TGTGCCTCCACCCAAGAACTAGTAATCTCGGGCACAGATACGCAGTATTTT; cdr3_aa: CASTQELVISGTDTQYF
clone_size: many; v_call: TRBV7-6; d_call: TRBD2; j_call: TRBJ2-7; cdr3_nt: TGTGCCAGCAGCCCTAGGACTAGCGGGATTTACGAGCAGTACTTC; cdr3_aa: CASSPRTSGIYEQYF
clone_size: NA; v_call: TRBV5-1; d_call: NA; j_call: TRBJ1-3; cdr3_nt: TGCGCCAGCAGTACGCGCACAGGGTCTGGAAACACCATATATTTT; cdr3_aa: CASSTRTGSGNTIYF
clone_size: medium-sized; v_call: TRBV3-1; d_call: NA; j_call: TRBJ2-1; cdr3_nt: TGTGCCAGCAGCCACTCCATCTCCTACAATGAGCAGTTCTTC; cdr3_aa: CASSHSISYNEQFF
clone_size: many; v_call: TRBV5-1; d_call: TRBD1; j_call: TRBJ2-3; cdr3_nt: TGCGCCAGCAGCTTGGCCCTAGGACAGGGACCAGATACGCAGTATTTT; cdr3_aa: CASSLALGQGPDTQYF
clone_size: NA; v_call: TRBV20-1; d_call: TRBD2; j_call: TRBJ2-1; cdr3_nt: TGCAGTGCCTCTAGCGGGAACCGCGCCAATGAGCAGTTCTTC; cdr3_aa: CSASSGNRANEQFF
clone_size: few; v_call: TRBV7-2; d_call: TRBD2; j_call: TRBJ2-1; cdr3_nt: TGTGCCAGCAGCCGGACCCCCAGCGGGAGGTACGATGAGCAGTTCTTC; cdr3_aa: CASSRTPSGRYDEQFF
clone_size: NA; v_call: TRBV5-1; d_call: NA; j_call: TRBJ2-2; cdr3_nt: TGCGCCAGCAACTTGAGCGGCTTTAACACCGGGGAGCTGTTTTTT; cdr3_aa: CASNLSGFNTGELFF
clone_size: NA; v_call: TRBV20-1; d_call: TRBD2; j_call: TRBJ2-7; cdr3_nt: TGCAGTGCTAGTAGTGCTAGCGGGACTAACGAGCAGTACTTC; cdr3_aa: CSASSASGTNEQYF
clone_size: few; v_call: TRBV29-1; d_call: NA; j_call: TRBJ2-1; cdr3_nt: TGCAGCGTTGCCCAGTACTCCTACAATGAGCAGTTCTTC; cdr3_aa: CSVAQYSYNEQFF
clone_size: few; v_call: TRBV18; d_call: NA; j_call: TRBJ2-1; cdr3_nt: TGTGCCAGCTCACCACTGCCAGGGAGCTCCTACAATGAGCAGTTCTTC; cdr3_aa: CASSPLPGSSYNEQFF
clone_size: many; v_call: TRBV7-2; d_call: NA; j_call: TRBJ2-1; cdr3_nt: TGTGCCAGCAGCTTAGCGGACAACAATGAGCAGTTCTTC; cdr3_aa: CASSLADNNEQFF
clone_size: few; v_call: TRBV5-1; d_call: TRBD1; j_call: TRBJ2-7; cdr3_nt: TGCGCCAGCAGCTTGGGCAGGGGGCCTCACTACGAGCAGTACTTC; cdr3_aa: CASSLGRGPHYEQYF
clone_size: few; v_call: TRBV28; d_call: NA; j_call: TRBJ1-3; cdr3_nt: TGTGCCAGCAGCGAACAGGTCTCTGGAAACACCATATATTTT; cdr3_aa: CASSEQVSGNTIYF
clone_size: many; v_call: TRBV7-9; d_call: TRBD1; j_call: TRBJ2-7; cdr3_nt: TGTGCCAGCAGCCCCGATAGAACAGGGGGGCAGTACGAGCAGTACTTC; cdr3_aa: CASSPDRTGGQYEQYF
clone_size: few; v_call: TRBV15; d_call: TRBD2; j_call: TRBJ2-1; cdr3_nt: TGTGCCACCAGCAGAGGGGGACTAGCGGTGAATGAGCAGTTCTTC; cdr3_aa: CATSRGGLAVNEQFF
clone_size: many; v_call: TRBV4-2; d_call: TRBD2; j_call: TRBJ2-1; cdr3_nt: TGTGCCAGCAGCCTTCGCCTTGGACTAGCGGGAGGTGAGCAGTTCTTC; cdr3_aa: CASSLRLGLAGGEQFF
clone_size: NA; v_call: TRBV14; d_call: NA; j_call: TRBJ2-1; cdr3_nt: TGTGCCAGCAGCCAAGATAGGGTGGCGAACTGGGATGAGCAGTTCTTC; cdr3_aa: CASSQDRVANWDEQFF
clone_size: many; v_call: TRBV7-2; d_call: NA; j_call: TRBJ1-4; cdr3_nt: TGTGCCAGCAGCTTAGCGGGTAGAGGAATCGGTGAAAAACTGTTTTTT; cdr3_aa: CASSLAGRGIGEKLFF
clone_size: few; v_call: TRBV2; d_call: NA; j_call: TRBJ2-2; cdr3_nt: TGTGCCAGCAGCGTGCGGGGACAGAGGGCCGGGGAGCTGTTTTTT; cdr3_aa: CASSVRGQRAGELFF
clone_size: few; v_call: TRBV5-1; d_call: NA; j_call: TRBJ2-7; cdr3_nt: TGCGCCAGCAGCTTGGGGGGATCAAACTACGAGCAGTACTTC; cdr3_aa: CASSLGGSNYEQYF